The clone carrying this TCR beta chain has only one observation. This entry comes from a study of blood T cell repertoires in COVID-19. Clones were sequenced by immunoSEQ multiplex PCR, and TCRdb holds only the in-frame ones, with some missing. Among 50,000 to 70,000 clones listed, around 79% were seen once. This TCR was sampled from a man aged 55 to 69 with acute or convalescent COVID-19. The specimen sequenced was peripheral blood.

The CDR3 DNA reads as TGTGCCAGCAGCCCCGGGACAGACACCTATGGCTACACCTTC. Translated, it gives CASSPGTDTYGYTF. The chain combines TRBV5-6 with TRBJ1-2; 7 bases are shared with TRBD1. The CDR3 contains 14 residues. Germline CDR1 reads SGHDT; CDR2 reads YYEEEE. V shed 4 bases, J shed 4 bases, and the junction held 7 bases outside the gene matches.